A single sample gave rise to the 13 T cell receptor beta chains below, sequenced in a study of identical twins. A single record per CDR3 protein comes from TCRdb applying MiXCR to the 5' RACE reads. This repertoire shows about 200,000 distinct CDR3 sequences, about a tenth found once; its top ten account for 4% to 6%. Sequencing used memory (CD45RO+) T cells sorted from blood. The source of these receptors is a woman aged 18 to 35 in good health.

This clonotype was counted between two and nine times. The rearrangement joins TRBV7-8 to TRBJ1-2; 7 bases line up with TRBD1. The CDR3 consists of 16 residues. J lost 1 base, V lost 2 bases, and 7 bases had no gene match. Germline CDR1 SGHVS, CDR2 FQNEAQ. CDR3 in amino acids: CASSLLNRDSNYGYTF. In nucleotides, the CDR3 is TGTGCCAGCAGCTTATTGAATCGGGACAGTAACTATGGCTACACCTTC.

This clonotype was detected only a few times. This chain joins TRBV12-3 or TRBV12-4 and TRBJ2-1, with TRBD2 identical over 12 bases. The V gene end was trimmed by 3 bases and the J gene end by 8 bases; junction bases not matched to a gene: 5. The CDR3 extends over 15 amino acids. The CDR3 protein is CASSFASGGADEQFF. DNA for the CDR3: TGTGCCAGCAGTTTTGCTAGCGGGGGGGCAGATGAGCAGTTCTTC.

This clonotype has just a few counts. One end of the junction varies from germline; a read error may be responsible. The genes are TRBV29-1 and TRBJ2-1; TRBD2 matches 8 bases. This CDR3 spans 11 amino acids. Germline V gene data show CDR1 as SQVTM and CDR2 as ANQGSEA. In DNA form, the CDR3 reads TGTATTATCCGGGAGGGCTCTGAGCAGTTCTTC. As protein: CIIREGSEQFF.

A few counts support this clonotype. J is TRBJ1-5 and V is TRBV27, with D unclear. The CDR3 is 12 amino acids. Trimming removed 2 bases at V and 9 bases at J, with 8 bases between. Germline assignment: CDR1 MNHEY and CDR2 SMNVEV (reference sequence). CDR3 in DNA: TGTGCCAGCAGTTTACTCTTTGGGCCCCAGCATTTT. Encoded protein: CASSLLFGPQHF.

The chain has TRBV3-1 and TRBJ1-1, with a weak D call TRBD1 (5 bases). Germline-derived CDR1 and CDR2 are LGHDT and YNNKEL (reference sequence). The CDR3 totals 12 residues. Trimming took 3 bases from V and 11 from J, leaving 13 bases between them. The CDR3 is CASSQGPGNAFF. CDR3 nucleotide sequence: TGTGCCAGCAGCCAGGGGCCGGGGAATGCTTTCTTT.

The chain couples TRBV7-2 to TRBJ2-7; D unresolved. Trimming pared 4 bases from V and 3 bases from J, leaving 10 bases between. Germline-derived CDR1 and CDR2 are SGHTA and FQGNSA. This CDR3 comprises 13 residues. DNA of the CDR3: TGTGCCAGCAGCTCCACTCCCCGCTACGAGCAGTACTTC. Protein product: CASSSTPRYEQYF.

This clonotype has a handful of counts. This rearrangement joins TRBV4-1 to TRBJ2-7; 9 bases are a match to TRBD1. With V trimmed by 5 bases and J by 0 bases, 5 bases remained unmatched. This CDR3 comprises 15 residues. The V gene's germline CDR1 is MGHRA and CDR2 YSYEKL. In DNA, the CDR3 is TGCGCCAGCAGCAGGGGACAGGGAAACTCCTACGAGCAGTACTTC. Protein sequence: CASSRGQGNSYEQYF.

The sample holds many counts of this clonotype. The chain carries TRBV20-1 and TRBJ2-4; 7 bases match TRBD2. V lost 5 bases to trimming and J lost 5 bases; unmatched junction nucleotides: 12. CDR3 length: 15 amino acids. Germline CDR1 reads DFQATT; CDR2 reads SNEGSKA (reference sequence). The CDR3: CSAVGMAGDQNIQYF. CDR3 nucleotides: TGCAGTGCTGTCGGGATGGCGGGGGATCAAAACATTCAGTACTTC.

A few counts support this clonotype. The CDR3 reads CASSQGQGDLRGQYF. The CDR3 nucleotides read TGCGCCAGCAGCCAGGGTCAGGGGGACTTACGAGGGCAGTACTTC. The chain carries TRBV5-1 and TRBJ2-7, with D maybe TRBD1 (7 bases). V was pared by 4 bases and J by 9 bases, with 23 bases between. The CDR3 length is 15 residues. Germline V gives CDR1 SGHRS, CDR2 YFSETQ.

A few counts support this clonotype. J is TRBJ2-7 and V is TRBV20-1; either TRBD1 or TRBD2 may supply D (5 bases each). V was trimmed by 5 bases and J by 4 bases, leaving 21 bases between them. Germline CDR1 and CDR2: DFQATT and SNEGSKA (reference sequence). This CDR3 region has 15 residues. DNA for the CDR3: TGCAGTGCTTATGGGACGCCAGAGGGACGTTACGAGCAGTACTTC. Protein: CSAYGTPEGRYEQYF.

This clonotype was observed a few times. The rearrangement links TRBV7-8 to TRBJ1-2; TRBD1 aligns across 9 bases. With V trimmed by 2 bases and J by 8 bases, 6 bases remained unmatched. The germline V gene encodes CDR1 SGHVS and CDR2 FQNEAQ. This CDR3 has 14 amino acids. CDR3: CASSLLGDREGYTF. For the CDR3, the DNA is TGTGCCAGCAGCTTACTTGGGGACAGGGAAGGCTACACCTTC.

The chain uses TRBV2 and TRBJ1-1, with 8 bases fitting TRBD1. After removal of 5 bases from V and 5 bases from J, the junction contained 7 bases not matched to a gene. The length of the CDR3 is 14 residues. In germline, CDR1 is SNHLY, CDR2 FYNNEI. CDR3 region: CASSRQGLETEAFF. CDR3 sequence (DNA): TGTGCCAGCAGTAGACAGGGGCTGGAGACTGAAGCTTTCTTT.

The table lists this clonotype with a few counts. V usage is TRBV6-1 and J usage is TRBJ2-7; perhaps TRBD1 as D (5 bases). Between the trimmed V and J ends, which lost 6 bases and 2 bases, there was a span of 14 bases. The germline gives CDR1 MNHNS, CDR2 SASEGT. This CDR3 has 14 residues. CDR3 DNA sequence: TGTGCCAGCAGCTCCCCGGACAATGCCTACGAGCAGTACTTC. Its protein product is CASSSPDNAYEQYF.